The 32 T cell receptor beta chains presented below share a single source sample, sequenced in a study of CD8 T cells in Susac syndrome. The RNA input was about 0.45 to 1 ug, and it was reverse transcribed with random hexamers. MiXCR, run by TCRdb on the immunoSEQ multiplex PCR reads, gives a single entry per CDR3 protein. This sample has 25,000 to 30,000 distinct CDR3 sequences, with around 94% found just once. Sequences were obtained from CD8+ T cells from PBMCs. These receptors all come from a human donor in good health.

This chain joins TRBV20-1 and TRBJ1-1; D remains ambiguous. The germline V and J ends were trimmed by 6 bases and 5 bases, with 13 bases remaining between them. The CDR3 loop spans 12 amino acids. Germline assignment: CDR1 DFQATT and CDR2 SNEGSKA (reference sequence). The CDR3 here is CSALRGDTEAFF. The CDR3 bases are TGCAGTGCCCTCCGAGGTGATACTGAAGCTTTCTTT.

V gene TRBV12-3 or TRBV12-4 combines with J gene TRBJ2-2, with TRBD1 matching over 9 bases. V was clipped by 10 bases and J by 3 bases; unmatched bases: 6. The CDR3 consists of 14 residues. As DNA, the CDR3 is TGTGCCACTTCGGGACAGGGTCACACCGGGGAGCTGTTTTTT. Its translation is CATSGQGHTGELFF.

J is TRBJ2-1 and V is TRBV6-2 or TRBV6-3; no clear D gene. This CDR3 region has 14 residues. The germline V gene has CDR1 MNHEY and CDR2 SVGEGT. Trimming took off 0 bases at V and 7 bases at J, with 10 bases between the two ends. CDR3 sequence: CASSYSSRINEQFF. CDR3 nucleotides: TGTGCCAGCAGTTACTCGAGTAGGATAAATGAGCAGTTCTTC.

The count of this clonotype is one. The rearrangement links TRBV6-1 to TRBJ2-7; D remains ambiguous. Germline-derived CDR1 and CDR2 are MNHNS and SASEGT. Trimming took 3 bases from V and 2 from J, leaving 8 bases between them. The CDR3 contains 13 residues. The CDR3 loop is CASSDRTAYEQYF. CDR3 coding DNA: TGTGCCAGCAGTGACAGGACCGCCTACGAGCAGTACTTC.

The chain is built from TRBV4-3 and TRBJ1-5, with 8 positions matching TRBD1. Germline assignment: CDR1 LGHNA and CDR2 YSLEER. J was trimmed by 7 bases and V by 1 base; bases with no gene match: 6. This CDR3 has 15 amino acids. The CDR3 DNA reads as TGCGCCAGCAGCCAAGGGACAGGGAGGGGACAGCCCCAGCATTTT. Amino acid sequence: CASSQGTGRGQPQHF.

This chain connects TRBV4-1 to TRBJ1-2; D uncertain. Trimming stripped 1 base from V and 4 bases from J, with 19 bases between. The CDR3 is made up of 17 amino acids. CDR1 and CDR2 from the germline V gene are MGHRA and YSYEKL. CDR3 sequence: CASSQGPLQGLPYGYTF. In DNA form, the CDR3 reads TGCGCCAGCAGCCAAGGGCCCTTACAAGGTTTGCCCTATGGCTACACCTTC.

V gene TRBV11-2 combines with J gene TRBJ2-1; TRBD2 aligns across 10 bases. Germline V gene data show CDR1 as SGHAT and CDR2 as FQNNGV. J was trimmed by 8 bases and V by 1 base; bases with no gene match: 8. The CDR3 is made up of 16 amino acids. CDR3 protein: CASSLGLAGGEDEQFF. The CDR3 DNA follows: TGTGCCAGCAGCTTAGGGTTAGCGGGGGGCGAAGATGAGCAGTTCTTC.

This chain joins TRBV5-4 and TRBJ2-7; weak D call: TRBD1 (5 bases). The CDR3 is made up of 12 amino acids. Trimming stripped 2 bases from V and 5 bases from J, with 8 bases between. Per the germline V gene, CDR1 is SGHNT and CDR2 is YYREEE (reference sequence). CDR3 sequence reads: CASSFGRDEQYF. CDR3 bases: TGTGCCAGCAGCTTTGGCAGGGACGAGCAGTACTTC.

The chain employs TRBV6-1 and TRBJ2-5; D is ambiguous. The CDR3 spans 15 residues. Germline lookup yields CDR1 MNHNS and CDR2 SASEGT. Trimming shortened V by 5 bases and J by 2 bases, and 15 bases separated the two germline ends. The CDR3 DNA is TGTGCCAGCAGTCGTAATCGGGCCCCTCAAGAGACCCAGTACTTC. It translates to CASSRNRAPQETQYF.

V and J are TRBV12-3 or TRBV12-4 and TRBJ2-1; perhaps TRBD2 as D (6 bases). Trimming shortened V by 2 bases and J by 5 bases, and 19 bases separated the two germline ends. The CDR3 sequence is 17 residues long. CDR3 DNA sequence: TGTGCCAGCAGTTTACCGACCTTGGAGGGGCAGAACAATGAGCAGTTCTTC. This translates into CASSLPTLEGQNNEQFF.

The genes are TRBV2 and TRBJ2-7; D is perhaps TRBD2 (5 bases). The CDR3 runs to 15 residues. Germline CDR1 is SNHLY and CDR2 is FYNNEI. V dropped 6 bases and J dropped 4 bases, with 19 bases sitting between them. The CDR3 is CASRPDSNPPYEQYF. The DNA for the CDR3 is TGTGCCAGCAGGCCGGACTCAAACCCCCCTTACGAGCAGTACTTC.

The CDR3 protein is CASSSDPPQETQYF. The CDR3 nucleotides are TGTGCCAGCAGTTCCGACCCCCCACAAGAGACCCAGTACTTC. The gene calls are TRBV2 and TRBJ2-5; D remains unclear. This CDR3 has 14 amino acids. Germline V gives CDR1 SNHLY, CDR2 FYNNEI. Trimming removed 5 bases from V and 2 bases from J, with 12 bases in between.

The chain combines TRBV20-1 with TRBJ2-7; TRBD1 aligns across 8 bases. Per the germline V gene, CDR1 is DFQATT and CDR2 is SNEGSKA (reference sequence). This CDR3 has 16 residues. The ends lost 3 bases at V and 0 bases at J; junction bases unmatched: 10. CDR3 protein: CSASSPGGGSSYEQYF. CDR3 sequence (DNA): TGCAGTGCTAGCTCCCCAGGGGGCGGAAGCTCCTACGAGCAGTACTTC.

The rearrangement uses TRBV5-1 and TRBJ2-3; D is unresolved. The germline V gene encodes CDR1 SGHRS and CDR2 YFSETQ. The CDR3 totals 14 residues. With 3 bases removed from V and 5 bases from J, the gap between germline ends came to 13 bases. The CDR3 is CASSSDGPIDTQYF. CDR3 coding DNA: TGCGCCAGCAGCTCGGACGGCCCTATAGATACGCAGTATTTT.

The chain is built from TRBV20-1 and TRBJ1-5, with 10 bases lining up with TRBD1. Germline V CDR1 and CDR2: DFQATT, SNEGSKA (reference sequence). This CDR3 is 14 amino acids long. J gave up 5 bases and V 6 bases, and 7 bases lay outside the gene matches. This CDR3 is CSAPGQGGDQPQHF. The CDR3 bases are TGCAGTGCCCCCGGACAGGGGGGCGATCAGCCCCAGCATTTT.

J is TRBJ1-5 and V is TRBV6-2 or TRBV6-3; 8 nucleotides agree with TRBD1. Trimming removed 6 bases from V and 5 bases from J; junction bases left unmatched: 15. CDR3 size: 17 residues. The V gene's germline CDR1 is MNHEY and CDR2 SVGEGT. CDR3 DNA: TGTGCCAGCAGCCTCGGACAGGGTGCTTTGCGGGATCAGCCCCAGCATTTT. Translating it yields CASSLGQGALRDQPQHF.

The V and J genes are TRBV7-6 and TRBJ2-1; D gene ambiguous. The CDR3 runs 12 residues. Trimming took off 5 bases at V and 6 bases at J, with 8 bases between the two ends. CDR1 and CDR2 (germline): SGHVS, FNYEAQ. CDR3 sequence: CASSLNSNEQFF. CDR3 coding DNA: TGTGCCAGCAGCCTCAATAGCAATGAGCAGTTCTTC. The full variable domain, completed using reference TRBV7-6 and TRBJ2-1, is GAGVSQSPRYKVTKRGQDVALRCDPISGHVSLYWYRQALGQGPEFLTYFNYEAQQDKSGLPNDRFSAERPEGSISTLTIQRTEQRDSAMYRCASSLNSNEQFFGPGTRLTVL.

The J gene is TRBJ2-2, the V gene TRBV9; D not certain. Trimming took 7 bases from V and 1 from J, leaving 8 bases between them. Germline loops: CDR1 SGDLS, CDR2 YYNGEE. This CDR3 has 13 residues. CDR3 nucleotides: TGTGCCAGCCAACCGAAGAACACCGGGGAGCTGTTTTTT. This gives the protein CASQPKNTGELFF.

The J gene is TRBJ2-2, the V gene TRBV3-1; D gene uncertain. Deletions cut 1 base from V and 2 bases from J, with 14 bases between. This CDR3 contains 17 residues. Germline CDR1 LGHDT, CDR2 YNNKEL (reference sequence). CDR3 protein: CASSQVLLRYNTGELFF. The CDR3 DNA sequence: TGTGCCAGCAGCCAAGTTTTACTTCGCTACAACACCGGGGAGCTGTTTTTT. The full variable domain, its missing parts supplied by reference TRBV3-1 and TRBJ2-2, is DTAVSQTPKYLVTQMGNDKSIKCEQNLGHDTMYWYKQDSKKFLKIMFSYNNKELIINETVPNRFSPKSPDKAHLNLHINSLELGDSAVYFCASSQVLLRYNTGELFFGEGSRLTVL.

CDR3 nucleotides: TGTGCCAGCAGCCCGGGACAGGGAGCCCTCGAGCAGTACTTC. The encoded protein is CASSPGQGALEQYF. This rearrangement joins TRBV7-9 to TRBJ2-7; 9 positions agree with TRBD1. Germline loops: CDR1 SEHNR, CDR2 FQNEAQ (reference sequence). The trim removed 5 bases at V and 6 bases at J, leaving 8 bases unmatched. The CDR3 is 14 amino acids.

The CDR3 DNA reads TGCGCCAGCAGGGGACAGGGGATCCTCTCTGGGGCCAACGTCCTGACTTTC. Protein sequence: CASRGQGILSGANVLTF. This sequence joins TRBV5-1 and TRBJ2-6; 10 nucleotides agree with TRBD1. CDR3 size: 17 residues. Germline V gene data show CDR1 as SGHRS and CDR2 as YFSETQ. J gave up 0 bases and V 5 bases, and 5 bases lay outside the gene matches.

The chain has TRBV5-1 and TRBJ2-7; D uncertain. The CDR3 covers 16 residues. CDR1 SGHRS and CDR2 YFSETQ come from the germline V gene. Trimming took off 0 bases at V and 5 bases at J, with 18 bases between the two ends. DNA for the CDR3: TGCGCCAGCAGCTTGGCCCCGGGCCCCACGAGGAACGAGCAGTACTTC. This translates into CASSLAPGPTRNEQYF.

The count of this clonotype is one. V is TRBV29-1 and J is TRBJ2-1; D perhaps matches TRBD2 (6 bases). Germline loops: CDR1 SQVTM, CDR2 ANQGSEA. V was clipped by 3 bases and J by 2 bases, with 11 bases between them. The CDR3 is 14 amino acids. The DNA for the CDR3 is TGCAGCGTTGACGGGGGAACGGCCTACAATGAGCAGTTCTTC. It encodes CSVDGGTAYNEQFF.

The V gene is TRBV5-5, the J gene TRBJ2-7; 9 bases map to TRBD1. The germline gives CDR1 SGHKS, CDR2 YYEKEE (reference sequence). CDR3 length: 14 amino acids. With V trimmed by 3 bases and J by 2 bases, 3 bases remained unmatched. The CDR3 DNA reads as TGTGCCAGCAGCTGGGGGACAGGGACCTACGAGCAGTACTTC. Protein product: CASSWGTGTYEQYF.

The rearrangement links TRBV29-1 to TRBJ2-3; 14 bases are shared with TRBD2. The ends lost 3 bases at V and 6 bases at J; junction bases unmatched: 8. The CDR3 runs to 16 residues. Germline V gene data show CDR1 as SQVTM and CDR2 as ANQGSEA. Here the CDR3 reads CSVDHRTSGGRDTQYF. In DNA, the CDR3 is TGCAGCGTTGACCACCGGACTAGCGGGGGGAGGGATACGCAGTATTTT.

In regard to this clonotype: Since no conserved phenylalanine or tryptophan closes the CDR3, a read error is the likely cause. The rearrangement joins TRBV20-1 to TRBJ2-7; D tentatively reads TRBD1 or TRBD2 (7 bases each). CDR1 is DFQATT, CDR2 SNEGSKA, per germline (reference sequence). This CDR3 is 15 amino acids long. With 2 bases removed from V and 7 bases from J, the gap between germline ends came to 21 bases. This CDR3 is CSARNEQGGSREQYL. The CDR3 DNA sequence: TGCAGTGCTAGAAACGAGCAGGGGGGGTCGAGGGAGCAGTACTTG.

This clonotype was seen only once. V gene TRBV6-5 combines with J gene TRBJ1-2, with 7 bases identical to TRBD1. V dropped 2 bases and J dropped 4; count of bases not matched to a gene: 4. Germline CDR1 and CDR2: MNHEY and SVGAGI. The CDR3 consists of 14 residues. CDR3 sequence reads: CASSYQGGTYGYTF. Here the CDR3 DNA reads TGTGCCAGCAGTTACCAGGGGGGAACCTATGGCTACACCTTC.

This chain uses TRBV25-1 with TRBJ2-2, with 7 nucleotides matching TRBD1. The CDR3 is made up of 14 amino acids. J lost 1 base, V lost 5 bases, and 1 base had no gene match. Germline V gives CDR1 MGHDK, CDR2 SYGVNS. The CDR3 region has the DNA TGTGCCAGCAGTAGGACAGGGAACACCGGGGAGCTGTTTTTT. It encodes CASSRTGNTGELFF.

The J gene is TRBJ2-2, the V gene TRBV9; D unresolved. Germline-derived CDR1 and CDR2 are SGDLS and YYNGEE. The ends were cut back, 1 base at V and 7 bases at J, with 14 bases in the middle. The CDR3 covers 15 residues. The CDR3 nucleotides read TGTGCCAGCAGCGTAAGCAATGGGTACAACGGGGAGCTGTTTTTT. The encoded protein is CASSVSNGYNGELFF.

This clonotype appeared once. This chain links TRBV4-1 with TRBJ1-3; D is undetermined. V was cut by 0 bases and J by 0 bases, with 9 bases left in between. The germline gives CDR1 MGHRA, CDR2 YSYEKL. This CDR3 contains 16 residues. The CDR3 bases are TGCGCCAGCAGCCAAGAAACTCTTTACTCTGGAAACACCATATATTTT. Protein: CASSQETLYSGNTIYF.

This chain uses TRBV12-3 or TRBV12-4 with TRBJ1-2; no clear D. Trimming removed 3 bases from V and 1 base from J, with 9 bases in between. The CDR3 loop spans 14 amino acids. The CDR3 is CASSLGGFNYGYTF. CDR3 nucleotide sequence: TGTGCCAGCAGTTTGGGCGGCTTTAACTATGGCTACACCTTC.

The J gene is TRBJ2-1, the V gene TRBV7-2; 9 bases agree with TRBD2. Per germline, CDR1 SGHTA and CDR2 FQGNSA. V gave up 2 bases and J gave up 2 bases; unmatched junction bases: 7. This CDR3 has 17 amino acids. For the CDR3, the DNA is TGTGCCAGCAGCTTACTGCTAGCGGGGAGCACCTACAATGAGCAGTTCTTC. Its translation: CASSLLLAGSTYNEQFF.